This TCR beta chain was found in a study of monozygotic twins with inflammatory bowel disease. Study results and limitations: Fewer shared clonotypes with others were found in IBD patients than in healthy twins, especially with disease activity.

With regard to this clonotype: Its antigen remains unknown.

TCRdb reanalyzed the 5' RACE reads and collapses them to one entry per CDR3 protein, without DNA. The sample's table shows some 440,000 distinct CDR3 sequences. The CDR3 is 15 amino acids. Germline loops: CDR1 LGHDT, CDR2 YNNKEL (reference sequence). V gene TRBV3-1 combines with J gene TRBJ2-5; TCRdb's D gene call, TRBD1, goes unchecked for lack of DNA. The material sequenced was blood. The sequence was collected from a human donor with ulcerative colitis or Crohn's disease, or a healthy co-twin of an affected twin (not recorded which). CDR3 sequence reads: CASSQARGLQETQYF.